Included here is one TCR beta chain sequence, with context. The germline gives CDR1 SGHNT, CDR2 YENEEA. The CDR3 totals 16 residues. Trimming took 11 bases from V and 2 from J, leaving 22 bases between them. TCRdb keeps only in-frame clones here, not all; method: immunoSEQ multiplex PCR. The sample has approximately 90,000 clones; over 65% are singletons. This specimen comes from a study of PD-L1 blockade in urothelial cancer. Study in general: It was at 3 weeks (second dose) and 6 weeks after treatment start that blood was analyzed.

This sample's time point: pretreatment peripheral blood. Sample: PBMCs, taken around atezolizumab (anti-PD-L1) treatment. This chain links TRBV11-3 with TRBJ2-1; D possibly corresponds to TRBD2 (5 bases). This clonotype was obtained from a man in his 60s with urothelial cancer. CDR3 bases: TGTGCCTCTAACCCCGGCGGAGCGGAAACCTACAATGAGCAGTTCTTC. It specifies CASNPGGAETYNEQFF.